This T cell receptor beta chain was identified in a study of blood T cells in healthy people across ages. The CDR3 is 15 amino acids. Germline CDR1 and CDR2: MNHEY and SVGEGT. The junction had 11 bases not matched to a gene; V was cut back by 8 bases and J by 9 bases. Only a few counts were recorded for this clonotype. PCR was performed a second time for about 7 to 12 cycles using a sample-barcoded 5' primer and a J-beta primer mix. A single record per CDR3 protein comes from TCRdb applying MiXCR to the 5' RACE reads. Of fewer than 2,000,000 distinct CDR3 sequences in the sample, around 42% were seen once.

Input material: blood. J is TRBJ2-1 and V is TRBV6-2 or TRBV6-3; 12 bases agree with TRBD2. This sequence originates from a human donor in good health. CDR3 in amino acids: CASGFLAGGLGEQFF. The CDR3 DNA follows: TGTGCCAGCGGGTTCCTAGCGGGGGGGCTGGGTGAGCAGTTCTTC.